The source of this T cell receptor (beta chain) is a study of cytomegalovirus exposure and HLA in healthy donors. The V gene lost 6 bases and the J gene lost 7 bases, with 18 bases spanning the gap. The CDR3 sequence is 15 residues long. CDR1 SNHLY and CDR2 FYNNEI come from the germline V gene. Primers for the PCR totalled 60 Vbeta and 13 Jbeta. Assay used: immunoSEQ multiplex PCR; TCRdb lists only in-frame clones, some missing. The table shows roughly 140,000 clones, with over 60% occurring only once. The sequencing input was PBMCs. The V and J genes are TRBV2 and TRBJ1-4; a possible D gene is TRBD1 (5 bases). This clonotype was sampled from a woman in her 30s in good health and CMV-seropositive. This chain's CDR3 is CASRKERGRSEKLFF. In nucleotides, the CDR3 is TGTGCCAGCAGGAAGGAACGGGGGAGATCTGAAAAACTGTTTTTT.